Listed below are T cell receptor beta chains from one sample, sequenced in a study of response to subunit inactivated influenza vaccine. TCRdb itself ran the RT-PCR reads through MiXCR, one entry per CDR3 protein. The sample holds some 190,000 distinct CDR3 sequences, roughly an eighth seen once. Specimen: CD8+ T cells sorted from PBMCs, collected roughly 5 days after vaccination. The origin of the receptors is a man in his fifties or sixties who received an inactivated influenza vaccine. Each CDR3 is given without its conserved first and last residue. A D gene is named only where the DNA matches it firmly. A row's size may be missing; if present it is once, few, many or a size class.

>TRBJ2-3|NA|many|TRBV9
ASSEGGGTTDTQY
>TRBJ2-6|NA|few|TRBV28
ASRTSKGSTGANVLT
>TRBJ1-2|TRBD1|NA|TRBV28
ASTLWEGAQGYGYT
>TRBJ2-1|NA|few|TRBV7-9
ASSPRGGSRGSNEQF
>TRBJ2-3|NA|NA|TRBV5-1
ASSSLAPSTDTQY
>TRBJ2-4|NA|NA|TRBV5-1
ASSLIGTPKNIQY
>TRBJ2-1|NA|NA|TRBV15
ATSRVRQAGRSEQF
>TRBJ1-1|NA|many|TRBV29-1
SGRGMNTEAF
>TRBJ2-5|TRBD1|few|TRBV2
ASRVLGTGVETQY
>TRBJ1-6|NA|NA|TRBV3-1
ASSQGDYNSPLH